The 9 T cell receptor beta chains below were found in one sample sequenced in a study of T cells in Graves' hyperthyroidism and ophthalmopathy. Amplification targeted TCR beta CDR3 regions from RNA transcripts. In the first-round RT-PCR of the TCR CDR3, the HTBI primer set was used. TCRdb redid the calling of the multiplex PCR reads with MiXCR, one entry per CDR3 protein. This sample has 450,000 to 700,000 distinct CDR3 sequences, with around 45% found just once. The sequenced sample was peripheral blood or thyroid tissue (not recorded which). All receptors derive from an adult woman with Graves' disease, either hyperthyroidism or ophthalmopathy (not recorded which).

The rearrangement uses TRBV28 and TRBJ2-6; D not certain. Trimming stripped 2 bases from V and 4 bases from J, with 9 bases between. The CDR3 spans 15 residues. The germline gives CDR1 MDHEN, CDR2 SYDVKM. CDR3 sequence reads: CASSLIGYGANVLTF. DNA for the CDR3: TGTGCCAGCAGTTTAATAGGGTACGGGGCCAACGTCCTGACTTTC.

The J gene is TRBJ2-2, the V gene TRBV2, with 7 bases identical to TRBD2. V gave up 4 bases and J gave up 11 bases; unmatched junction bases: 10. Germline V gives CDR1 SNHLY, CDR2 FYNNEI. CDR3 length equals 14 residues. CDR3 loop: CASSAGLGLGELFF. Written as DNA, the CDR3 is TGTGCCAGCAGTGCAGGACTAGGCCTGGGCGAGCTGTTTTTT. Full variable domain (missing parts from reference TRBV2 and TRBJ2-2): EPEVTQTPSHQVTQMGQEVILRCVPISNHLYFYWYRQILGQKVEFLVSFYNNEISEKSEIFDDQFSVERPDGSNFTLKIRSTKLEDSAMYFCASSAGLGLGELFFGEGSRLTVL.

This chain connects TRBV20-1 to TRBJ2-7, with 12 positions matching TRBD1. There are 16 residues in the CDR3. CDR1 is DFQATT and CDR2 is SNEGSKA in the germline V gene (reference sequence). Trimming cost V 1 base and J 2 bases; bases outside gene matches: 6. CDR3 in amino acids: CSARAQGQGATYEQYF. The CDR3 DNA is TGCAGTGCTAGAGCCCAGGGACAGGGGGCGACCTACGAGCAGTACTTC.

The V and J genes are TRBV10-2 and TRBJ2-7; no reliable D call. Germline-derived CDR1 and CDR2 are WSHSY and SAAADI. Trimming removed 2 bases at V and 3 bases at J, with 11 bases between. CDR3 length equals 14 residues. In DNA, the CDR3 is TGCGCCAGCAGTGAGATGGCAGGCCGCTACGAGCAGTACTTC. This codes for CASSEMAGRYEQYF.

Only one count was recorded for this clonotype. This chain connects TRBV2 to TRBJ2-7; possible D gene TRBD1, 6 bases. CDR3 length: 15 residues. Germline V lookup: CDR1 SNHLY, CDR2 FYNNEI. Trimming left V 7 bases short and J 3 bases short, with 19 bases between. This CDR3 reads CASIWGQAAFYEQYF. The CDR3 DNA follows: TGTGCCAGCATTTGGGGGCAGGCTGCCTTCTACGAGCAGTACTTC.

This clonotype was picked up many times. The chain carries TRBV7-7 and TRBJ2-7, with 9 bases that match TRBD2. CDR1 and CDR2 (germline): SSHAT, FNYEAQ (reference sequence). The CDR3 extends over 13 amino acids. This CDR3 reads CASWAGGPYEQYF. In DNA, the CDR3 is TGTGCTAGCTGGGCGGGAGGGCCCTACGAGCAGTACTTC.

This clonotype has a handful of counts. This chain connects TRBV7-9 to TRBJ2-7; D not certain. From germline, CDR1 is SEHNR and CDR2 FQNEAQ (reference sequence). Trimming cost V 5 bases and J 5 bases, with 10 bases left between them. The CDR3 loop spans 12 amino acids. CDR3 residues: CASSPVSNEQYF. Here the CDR3 DNA reads TGTGCCAGCAGCCCGGTCTCGAACGAGCAGTACTTC.

The chain recombines TRBV12-3 or TRBV12-4 with TRBJ2-2, with D possibly being TRBD2 (6 bases). V lost 9 bases to trimming and J lost 6 bases, with 14 bases between them. The CDR3 sequence is 13 residues long. The CDR3 loop reads CARGGMRSGELFF. Written as DNA, the CDR3 is TGTGCCAGGGGGGGAATGAGGTCCGGGGAGCTGTTTTTT.

This clonotype was seen ten or more times. V is TRBV9 and J is TRBJ2-2; tentatively, D is TRBD2 (6 bases). The CDR3 is 18 amino acids. V lost 3 bases and J 4 bases, leaving 22 bases between the germline ends. CDR1 and CDR2 from the germline V gene are SGDLS and YYNGEE. The CDR3 nucleotides are TGTGCCAGCAGCGCCCACCCCTCGGGGAGGTCAAGCACCGGGGAGCTGTTTTTT. Translated, it gives CASSAHPSGRSSTGELFF.